This TCR beta chain was identified during a study of shared clonotypes between healthy human individuals. Study-level points and caveats: An anticipated effect of sequencing depth on clonotype sharing among donors was recognized.

The repertoire was sequenced with immunoSEQ multiplex PCR; TCRdb's copy has only in-frame clones and lacks some. The sample carries about 2,500,000 clones, approximately 90% recorded once. A remark on this clone: As yet, its antigen is unknown.

The CDR3 is made up of 15 amino acids. Germline V gene lookup returns CDR1 MNHEY and CDR2 SVGAGI. With V trimmed by 2 bases and J by 10 bases, 4 bases remained unmatched. CD45RA-negative memory and CD45RA+ naive subsets were split from the CD4+ cells. The source is a young man in good health. The rearrangement links TRBV6-5 to TRBJ1-6, with TRBD1 matching over 11 bases. Sequenced material: naive CD4+ T cells sorted from blood. The sample's subset: CD45RA+ positively selected. CDR3 in amino acids: CASSYGDRGKSPLHF. DNA of the CDR3: TGTGCCAGCAGTTACGGGGACAGGGGGAAGTCACCCCTCCACTTT.